The clone carrying this T cell receptor (beta chain) was observed a few times. The V and J ends lost 3 bases and 3 bases respectively, with 13 bases between them. The length of the CDR3 is 15 residues. Germline assignment: CDR1 SGDLS and CDR2 YYNGEE. Original analysis: Nucleated cell counts were estimated from reference gene primer amplification. The method was immunoSEQ multiplex PCR; TCRdb's version includes in-frame clones alone and lacks a portion of them. The V and J calls and the clone size are those of that table, but D and trimming were determined from the DNA. The sample has about 400,000 clones, 88% seen once. This sample stems from a study of blood T cell repertoires in COVID-19. Study-level information: The origin of the acute and convalescent COVID-19 samples was the United States, Italy and Spain.

The sample consisted of PBMCs or T cells enriched from blood (not recorded which). This chain uses TRBV9 with TRBJ1-5; D gene uncertain. The clonotype comes from a woman in her thirties or forties with acute COVID-19. The DNA of the CDR3 is TGTGCCAGCAGCGAACCGGGATTTATCAATCAGCCCCAGCATTTT. It codes for CASSEPGFINQPQHF.